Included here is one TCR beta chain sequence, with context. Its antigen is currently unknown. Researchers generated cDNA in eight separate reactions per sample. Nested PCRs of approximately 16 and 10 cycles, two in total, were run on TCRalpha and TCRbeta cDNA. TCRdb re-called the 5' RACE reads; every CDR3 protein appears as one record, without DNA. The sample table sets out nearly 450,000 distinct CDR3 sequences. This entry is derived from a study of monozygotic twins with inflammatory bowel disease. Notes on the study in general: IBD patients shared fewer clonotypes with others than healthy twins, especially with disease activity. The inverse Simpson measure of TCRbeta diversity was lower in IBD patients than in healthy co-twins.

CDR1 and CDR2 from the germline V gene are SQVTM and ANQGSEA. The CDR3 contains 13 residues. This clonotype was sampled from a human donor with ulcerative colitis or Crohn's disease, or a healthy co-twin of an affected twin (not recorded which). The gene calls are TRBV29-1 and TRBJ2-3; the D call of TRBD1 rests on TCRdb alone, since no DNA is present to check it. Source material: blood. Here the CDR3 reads CSVKGGATDTQYF.